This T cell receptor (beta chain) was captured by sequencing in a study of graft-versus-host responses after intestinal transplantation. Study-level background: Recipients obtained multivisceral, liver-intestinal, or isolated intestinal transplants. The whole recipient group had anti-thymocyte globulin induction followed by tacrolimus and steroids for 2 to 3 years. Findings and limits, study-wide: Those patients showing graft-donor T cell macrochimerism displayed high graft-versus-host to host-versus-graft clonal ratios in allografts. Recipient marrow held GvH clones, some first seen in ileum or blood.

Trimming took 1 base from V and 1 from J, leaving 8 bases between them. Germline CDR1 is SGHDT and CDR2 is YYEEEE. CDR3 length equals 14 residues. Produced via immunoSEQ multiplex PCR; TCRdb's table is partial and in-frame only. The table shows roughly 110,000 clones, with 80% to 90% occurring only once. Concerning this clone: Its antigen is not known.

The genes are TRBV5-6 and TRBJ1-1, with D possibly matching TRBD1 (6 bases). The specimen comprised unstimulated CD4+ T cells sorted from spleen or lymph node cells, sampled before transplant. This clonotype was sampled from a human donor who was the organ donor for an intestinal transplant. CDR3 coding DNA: TGTGCCAGCAGCTTGAAACAGGGGAACACTGAAGCTTTCTTT. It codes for CASSLKQGNTEAFF.